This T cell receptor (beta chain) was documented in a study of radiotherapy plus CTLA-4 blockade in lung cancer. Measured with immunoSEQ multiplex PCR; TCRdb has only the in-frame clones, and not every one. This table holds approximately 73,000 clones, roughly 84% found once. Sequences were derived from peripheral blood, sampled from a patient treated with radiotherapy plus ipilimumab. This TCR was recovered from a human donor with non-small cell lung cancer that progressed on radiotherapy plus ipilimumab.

The CDR3 spells CSVGRNSGANVLTF. The CDR3 DNA follows: TGCAGCGTCGGACGGAACTCTGGGGCCAACGTCCTGACTTTC. The chain has TRBV29-1 and TRBJ2-6, with D unclear. Germline-derived CDR1 and CDR2 are SQVTM and ANQGSEA. Between the trimmed V and J ends, which lost 6 bases and 0 bases, there was a span of 9 bases. CDR3 length equals 14 residues.